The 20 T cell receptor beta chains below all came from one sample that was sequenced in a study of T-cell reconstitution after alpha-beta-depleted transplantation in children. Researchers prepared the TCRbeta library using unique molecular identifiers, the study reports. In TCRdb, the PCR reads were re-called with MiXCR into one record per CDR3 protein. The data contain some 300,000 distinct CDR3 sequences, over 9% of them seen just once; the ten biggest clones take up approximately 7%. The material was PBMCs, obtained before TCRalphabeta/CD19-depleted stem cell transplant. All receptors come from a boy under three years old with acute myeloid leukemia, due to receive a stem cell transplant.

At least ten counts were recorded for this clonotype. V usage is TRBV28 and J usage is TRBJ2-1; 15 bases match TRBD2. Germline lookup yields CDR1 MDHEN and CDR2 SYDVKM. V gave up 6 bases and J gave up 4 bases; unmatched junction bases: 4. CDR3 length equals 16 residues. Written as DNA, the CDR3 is TGTGCCAGCAGCCTGGGACTAGCGGGGGGTTACAATGAGCAGTTCTTC. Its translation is CASSLGLAGGYNEQFF.

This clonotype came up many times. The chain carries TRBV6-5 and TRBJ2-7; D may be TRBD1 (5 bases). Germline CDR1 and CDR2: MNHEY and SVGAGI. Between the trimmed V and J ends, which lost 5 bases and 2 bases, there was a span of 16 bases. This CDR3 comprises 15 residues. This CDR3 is CASSRLGDPPYEQYF. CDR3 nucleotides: TGTGCCAGCAGTAGGCTAGGGGATCCACCCTACGAGCAGTACTTC.

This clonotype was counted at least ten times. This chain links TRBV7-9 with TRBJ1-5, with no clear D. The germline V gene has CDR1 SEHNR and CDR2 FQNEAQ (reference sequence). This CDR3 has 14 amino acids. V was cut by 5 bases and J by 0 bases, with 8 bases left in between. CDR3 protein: CASSRSDSNQPQHF. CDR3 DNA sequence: TGTGCCAGCAGCCGAAGCGATAGCAATCAGCCCCAGCATTTT.

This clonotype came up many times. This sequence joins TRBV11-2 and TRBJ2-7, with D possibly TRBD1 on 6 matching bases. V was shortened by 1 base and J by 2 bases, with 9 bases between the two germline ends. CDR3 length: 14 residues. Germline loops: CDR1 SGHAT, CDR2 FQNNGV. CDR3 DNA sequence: TGTGCCAGCAGCTTAGGCCGGGACACCTACGAGCAGTACTTC. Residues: CASSLGRDTYEQYF.

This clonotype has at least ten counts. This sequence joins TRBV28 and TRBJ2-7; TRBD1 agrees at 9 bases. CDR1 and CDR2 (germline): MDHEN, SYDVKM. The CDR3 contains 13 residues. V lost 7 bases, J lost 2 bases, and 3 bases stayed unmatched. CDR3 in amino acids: CASTRTGAYEQYF. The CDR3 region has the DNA TGTGCCAGCACCAGGACAGGGGCCTACGAGCAGTACTTC.

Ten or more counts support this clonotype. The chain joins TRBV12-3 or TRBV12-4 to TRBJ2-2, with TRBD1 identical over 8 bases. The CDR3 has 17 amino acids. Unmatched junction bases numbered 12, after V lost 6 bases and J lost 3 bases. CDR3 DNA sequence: TGTGCCAGCAGCCTCCTTTGGACAGGGAAGGACACCGGGGAGCTGTTTTTT. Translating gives CASSLLWTGKDTGELFF.

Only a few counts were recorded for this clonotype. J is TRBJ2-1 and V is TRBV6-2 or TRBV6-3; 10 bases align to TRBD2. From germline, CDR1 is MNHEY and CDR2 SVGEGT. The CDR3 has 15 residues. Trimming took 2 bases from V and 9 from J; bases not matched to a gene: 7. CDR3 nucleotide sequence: TGTGCCAGCAGTTACGCTAGCGGGAGTAGGGGTGAGCAGTTCTTC. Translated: CASSYASGSRGEQFF.

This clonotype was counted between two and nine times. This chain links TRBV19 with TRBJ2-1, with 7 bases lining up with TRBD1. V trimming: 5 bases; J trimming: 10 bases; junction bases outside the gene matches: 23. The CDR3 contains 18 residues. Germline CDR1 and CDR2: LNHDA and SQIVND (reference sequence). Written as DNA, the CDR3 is TGTGCCAGTAGTTTTACCACCCAGGGGGAAACTAGGATGAAGGAGCAGTTCTTC. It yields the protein CASSFTTQGETRMKEQFF. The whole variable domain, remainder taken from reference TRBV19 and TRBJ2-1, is DGGITQSPKYLFRKEGQNVTLSCEQNLNHDAMYWYRQDPGQGLRLIYYSQIVNDFQKGDIAEGYSVSREKKESFPLTVTSAQKNPTAFYLCASSFTTQGETRMKEQFFGPGTRLTVL.

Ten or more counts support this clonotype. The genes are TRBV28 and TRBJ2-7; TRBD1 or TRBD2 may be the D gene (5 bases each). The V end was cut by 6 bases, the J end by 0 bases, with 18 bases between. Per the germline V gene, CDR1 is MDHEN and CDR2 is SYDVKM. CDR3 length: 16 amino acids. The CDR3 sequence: CASSPLGEGSSYEQYF. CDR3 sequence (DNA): TGTGCCAGCAGCCCTCTAGGGGAAGGGAGCTCCTACGAGCAGTACTTC.

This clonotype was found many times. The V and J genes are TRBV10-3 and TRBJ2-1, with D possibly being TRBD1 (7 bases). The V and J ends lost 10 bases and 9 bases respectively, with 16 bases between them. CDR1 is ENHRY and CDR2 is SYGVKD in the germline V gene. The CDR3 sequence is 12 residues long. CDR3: CATRGARGEQFF. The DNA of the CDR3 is TGTGCCACCAGGGGGGCGCGGGGTGAGCAGTTCTTC.

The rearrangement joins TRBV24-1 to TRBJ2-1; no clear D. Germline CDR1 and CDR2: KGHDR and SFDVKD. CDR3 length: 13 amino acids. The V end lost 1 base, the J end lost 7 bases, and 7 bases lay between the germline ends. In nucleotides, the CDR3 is TGTGCCACCAGTGATTTTAGAAGGAATGAGCAGTTCTTC. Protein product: CATSDFRRNEQFF.

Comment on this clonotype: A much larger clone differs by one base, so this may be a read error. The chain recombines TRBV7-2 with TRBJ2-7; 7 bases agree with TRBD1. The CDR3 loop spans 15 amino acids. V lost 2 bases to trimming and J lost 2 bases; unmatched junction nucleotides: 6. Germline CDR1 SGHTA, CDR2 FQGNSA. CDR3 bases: TGTGCCAGCAGCTTAATTACAGGGGAGACCTACGAGCAGTACTTC. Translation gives CASSLITGETYEQYF.

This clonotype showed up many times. The chain's CDR3 is CASSHLSRGQVGDTGELFF. The CDR3 region has the DNA TGCGCCAGCAGCCATCTGTCCAGGGGGCAGGTCGGGGACACCGGGGAGCTGTTTTTT. J is TRBJ2-2 and V is TRBV4-3, with 8 bases identical to TRBD1. This CDR3 is built from 19 residues. V lost 3 bases and J lost 3; bases outside the gene matches: 15. CDR1 and CDR2 from the germline V gene are LGHNA and YSLEER.

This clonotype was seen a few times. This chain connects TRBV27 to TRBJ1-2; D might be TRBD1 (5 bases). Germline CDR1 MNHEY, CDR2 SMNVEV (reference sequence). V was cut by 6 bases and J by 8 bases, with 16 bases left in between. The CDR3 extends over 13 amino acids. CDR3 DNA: TGTGCCAGCAGGTTCATTGCAGGGTGGGGCTACACCTTC. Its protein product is CASRFIAGWGYTF.

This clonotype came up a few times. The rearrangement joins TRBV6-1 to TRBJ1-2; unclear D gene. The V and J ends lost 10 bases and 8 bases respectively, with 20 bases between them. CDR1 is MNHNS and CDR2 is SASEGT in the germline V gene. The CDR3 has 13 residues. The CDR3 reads CATALQTVGGYTF. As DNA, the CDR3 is TGTGCCACCGCTTTACAGACCGTAGGCGGCTACACCTTC.

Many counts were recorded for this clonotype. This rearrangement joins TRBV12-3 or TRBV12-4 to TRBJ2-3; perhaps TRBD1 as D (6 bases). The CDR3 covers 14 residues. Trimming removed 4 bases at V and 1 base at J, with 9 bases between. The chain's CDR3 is CASSYRDGTDTQYF. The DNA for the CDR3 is TGTGCCAGCAGTTACAGGGACGGCACAGATACGCAGTATTTT.

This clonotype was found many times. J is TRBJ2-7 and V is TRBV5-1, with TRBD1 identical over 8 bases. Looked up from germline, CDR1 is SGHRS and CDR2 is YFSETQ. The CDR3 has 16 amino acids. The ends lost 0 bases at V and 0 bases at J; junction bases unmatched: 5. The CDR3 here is CASSLGGQASSYEQYF. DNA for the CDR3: TGCGCCAGCAGCTTGGGGGGACAGGCGAGCTCCTACGAGCAGTACTTC.

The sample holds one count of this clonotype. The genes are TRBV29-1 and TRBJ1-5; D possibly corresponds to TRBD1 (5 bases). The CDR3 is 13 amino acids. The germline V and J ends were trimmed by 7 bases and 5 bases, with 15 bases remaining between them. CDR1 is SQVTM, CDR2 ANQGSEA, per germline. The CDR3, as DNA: TGCAGCGCCCAGGGAAGCGGGGATCAGCCCCAGCATTTT. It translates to CSAQGSGDQPQHF.

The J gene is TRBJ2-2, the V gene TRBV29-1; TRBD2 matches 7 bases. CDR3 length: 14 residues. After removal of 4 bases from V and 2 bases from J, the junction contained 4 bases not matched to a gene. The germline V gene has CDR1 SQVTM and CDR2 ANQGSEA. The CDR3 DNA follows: TGCAGCGTTGCGCGGGAGATTAACACCGGGGAGCTGTTTTTT. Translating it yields CSVAREINTGELFF.

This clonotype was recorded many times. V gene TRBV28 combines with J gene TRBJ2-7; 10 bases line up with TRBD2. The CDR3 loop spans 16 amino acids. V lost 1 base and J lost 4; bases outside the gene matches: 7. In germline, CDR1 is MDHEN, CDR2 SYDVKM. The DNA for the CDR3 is TGTGCCAGCAGTTTATTACGCTTAGCGGGAGGTTACGAGCAGTACTTC. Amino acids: CASSLLRLAGGYEQYF.